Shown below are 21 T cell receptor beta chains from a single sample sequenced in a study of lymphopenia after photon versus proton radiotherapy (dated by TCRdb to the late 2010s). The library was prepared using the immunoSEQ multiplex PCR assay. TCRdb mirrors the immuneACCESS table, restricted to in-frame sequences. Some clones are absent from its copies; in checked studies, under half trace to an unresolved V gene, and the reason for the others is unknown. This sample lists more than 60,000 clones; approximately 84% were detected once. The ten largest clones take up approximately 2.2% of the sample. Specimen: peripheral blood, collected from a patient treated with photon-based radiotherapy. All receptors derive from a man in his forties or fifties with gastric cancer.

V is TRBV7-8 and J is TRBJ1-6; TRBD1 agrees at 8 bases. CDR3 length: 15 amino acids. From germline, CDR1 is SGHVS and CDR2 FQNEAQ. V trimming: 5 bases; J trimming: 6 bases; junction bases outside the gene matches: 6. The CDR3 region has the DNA TGTGCCAGCAGCCCAGGACAGGGCCTTAATTCACCCCTCCACTTT. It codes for CASSPGQGLNSPLHF.

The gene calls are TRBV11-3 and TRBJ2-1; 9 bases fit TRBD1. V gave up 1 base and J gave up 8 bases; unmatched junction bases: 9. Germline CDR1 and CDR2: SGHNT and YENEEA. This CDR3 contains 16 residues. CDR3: CASSLGDRVHTDEQFF. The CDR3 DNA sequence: TGTGCCAGCAGCTTAGGGGACAGGGTTCATACAGATGAGCAGTTCTTC. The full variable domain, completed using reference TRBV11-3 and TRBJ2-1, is EAGVVQSPRYKIIEKKQPVAFWCNPISGHNTLYWYLQNLGQGPELLIRYENEEAVDDSQLPKDRFSAERLKGVDSTLKIQPAELGDSAVYLCASSLGDRVHTDEQFFGPGTRLTVL.

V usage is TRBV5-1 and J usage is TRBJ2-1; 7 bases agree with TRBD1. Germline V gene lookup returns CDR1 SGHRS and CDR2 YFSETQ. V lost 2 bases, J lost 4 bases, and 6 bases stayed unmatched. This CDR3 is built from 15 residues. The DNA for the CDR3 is TGCGCCAGCAGCTTAGGGACAGCGAGTTACAATGAGCAGTTCTTC. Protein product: CASSLGTASYNEQFF.

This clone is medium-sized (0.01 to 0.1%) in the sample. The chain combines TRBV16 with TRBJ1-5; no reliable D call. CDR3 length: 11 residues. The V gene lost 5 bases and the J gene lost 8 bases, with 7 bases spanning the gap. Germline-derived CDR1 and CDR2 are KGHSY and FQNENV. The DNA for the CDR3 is TGTGCCAGCAGCAGCTCGGAGCCCCAGCATTTT. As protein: CASSSSEPQHF.

CDR3 in DNA: TGTGCTAGTGGACCGGGACTTACATTTAACTATGGCTACACCTTC. Amino acids: CASGPGLTFNYGYTF. This chain connects TRBV12-5 to TRBJ1-2; D is possibly TRBD1 (5 bases). CDR3 length: 15 amino acids. V was pared by 6 bases and J by 1 base, with 15 bases between. In germline, CDR1 is LGHNT, CDR2 FRNRAP.

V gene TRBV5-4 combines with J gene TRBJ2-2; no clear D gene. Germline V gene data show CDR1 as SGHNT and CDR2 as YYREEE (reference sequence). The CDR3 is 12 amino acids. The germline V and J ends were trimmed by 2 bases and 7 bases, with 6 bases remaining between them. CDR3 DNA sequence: TGTGCCAGCAGCTTCTCGGGCGGGGAGCTGTTTTTT. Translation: CASSFSGGELFF. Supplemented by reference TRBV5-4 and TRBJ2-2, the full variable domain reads ETGVTQSPTHLIKTRGQQVTLRCSSQSGHNTVSWYQQALGQGPQFIFQYYREEENGRGNFPPRFSGLQFPNYSSELNVNALELDDSALYLCASSFSGGELFFGEGSRLTVL.

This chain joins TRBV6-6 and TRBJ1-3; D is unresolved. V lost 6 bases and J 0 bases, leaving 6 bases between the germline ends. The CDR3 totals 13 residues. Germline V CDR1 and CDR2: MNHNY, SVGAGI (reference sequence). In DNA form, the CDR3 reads TGTGCCAGCAGGGTGGCCTCTGGAAACACCATATATTTT. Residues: CASRVASGNTIYF.

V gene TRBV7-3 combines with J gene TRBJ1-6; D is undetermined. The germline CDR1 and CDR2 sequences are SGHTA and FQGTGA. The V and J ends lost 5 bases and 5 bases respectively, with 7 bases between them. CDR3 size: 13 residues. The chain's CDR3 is CASSPTHNSPLHF. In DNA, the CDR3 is TGTGCCAGCAGCCCCACGCATAATTCACCCCTCCACTTT. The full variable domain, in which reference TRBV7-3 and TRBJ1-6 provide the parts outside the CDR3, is GAGVSQTPSNKVTEKGKYVELRCDPISGHTALYWYRQSLGQGPEFLIYFQGTGAADDSGLPNDRFFAVRPEGSVSTLKIQRTERGDSAVYLCASSPTHNSPLHFGNGTRLTVT.

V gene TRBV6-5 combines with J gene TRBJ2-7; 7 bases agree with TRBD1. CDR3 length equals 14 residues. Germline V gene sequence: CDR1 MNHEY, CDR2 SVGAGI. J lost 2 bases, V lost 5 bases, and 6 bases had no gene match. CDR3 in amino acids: CASSRGDRAYEQYF. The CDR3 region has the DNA TGTGCCAGCAGTAGGGGTGACAGGGCCTACGAGCAGTACTTC.

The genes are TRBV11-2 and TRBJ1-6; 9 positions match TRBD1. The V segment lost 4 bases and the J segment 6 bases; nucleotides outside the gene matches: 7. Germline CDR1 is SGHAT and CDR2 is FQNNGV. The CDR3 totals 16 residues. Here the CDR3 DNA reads TGTGCCAGCAGCTCCCGGACAGGGGAGAGTAATTCACCCCTCCACTTT. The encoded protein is CASSSRTGESNSPLHF.

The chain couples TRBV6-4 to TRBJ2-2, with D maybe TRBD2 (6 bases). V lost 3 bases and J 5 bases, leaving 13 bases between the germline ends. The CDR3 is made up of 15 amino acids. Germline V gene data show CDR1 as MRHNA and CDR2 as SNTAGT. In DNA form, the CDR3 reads TGTGCCAGCAGTGAATCCTGGAGGGGTACCGGGGAGCTGTTTTTT. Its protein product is CASSESWRGTGELFF.

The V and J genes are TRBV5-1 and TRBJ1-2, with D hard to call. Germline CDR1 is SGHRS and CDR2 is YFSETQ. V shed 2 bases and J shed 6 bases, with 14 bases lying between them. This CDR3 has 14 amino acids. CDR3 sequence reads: CASSFIQVEDGYTF. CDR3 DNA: TGCGCCAGCAGCTTCATTCAGGTCGAGGATGGCTACACCTTC.

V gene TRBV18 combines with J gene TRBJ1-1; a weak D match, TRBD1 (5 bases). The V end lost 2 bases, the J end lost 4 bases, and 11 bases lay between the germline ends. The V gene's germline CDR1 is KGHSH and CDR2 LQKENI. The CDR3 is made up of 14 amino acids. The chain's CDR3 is CASSPAGTGTEAFF. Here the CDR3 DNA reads TGTGCCAGCTCACCAGCTGGGACGGGCACTGAAGCTTTCTTT. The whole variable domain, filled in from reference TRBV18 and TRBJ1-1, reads NAGVMQNPRHLVRRRGQEARLRCSPMKGHSHVYWYRQLPEEGLKFMVYLQKENIIDESGMPKERFSAEFPKEGPSILRIQQVVRGDSAAYFCASSPAGTGTEAFFGQGTRLTVV.

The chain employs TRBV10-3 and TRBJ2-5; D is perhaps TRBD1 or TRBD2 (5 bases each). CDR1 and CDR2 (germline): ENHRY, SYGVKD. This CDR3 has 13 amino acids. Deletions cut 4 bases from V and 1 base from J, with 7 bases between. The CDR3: CAISGGSQETQYF. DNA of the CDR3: TGTGCCATCAGTGGGGGGAGCCAAGAGACCCAGTACTTC.

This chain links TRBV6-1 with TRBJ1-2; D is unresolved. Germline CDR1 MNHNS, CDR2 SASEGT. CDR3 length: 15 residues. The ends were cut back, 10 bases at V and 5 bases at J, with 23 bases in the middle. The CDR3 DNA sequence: TGTGCCACCAACCTTGGGTCTTCTCCGAGGTATGGCTACACCTTC. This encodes CATNLGSSPRYGYTF.

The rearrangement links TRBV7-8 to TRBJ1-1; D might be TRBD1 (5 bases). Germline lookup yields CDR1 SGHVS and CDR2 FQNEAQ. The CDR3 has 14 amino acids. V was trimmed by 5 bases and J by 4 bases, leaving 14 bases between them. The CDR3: CASSLLAGPTEAFF. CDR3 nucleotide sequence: TGTGCCAGCAGCCTCTTGGCAGGGCCCACTGAAGCTTTCTTT. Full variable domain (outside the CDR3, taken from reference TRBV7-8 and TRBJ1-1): GAGVSQSPRYKVAKRGQDVALRCDPISGHVSLFWYQQALGQGPEFLTYFQNEAQLDKSGLPSDRFFAERPEGSVSTLKIQRTQQEDSAVYLCASSLLAGPTEAFFGQGTRLTVV.

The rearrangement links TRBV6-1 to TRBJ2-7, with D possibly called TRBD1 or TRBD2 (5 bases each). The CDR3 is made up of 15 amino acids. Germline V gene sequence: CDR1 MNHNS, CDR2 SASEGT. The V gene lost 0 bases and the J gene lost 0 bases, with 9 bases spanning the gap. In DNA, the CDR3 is TGTGCCAGCAGTGAAGCGGGGACGAGCTCCTACGAGCAGTACTTC. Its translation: CASSEAGTSSYEQYF.

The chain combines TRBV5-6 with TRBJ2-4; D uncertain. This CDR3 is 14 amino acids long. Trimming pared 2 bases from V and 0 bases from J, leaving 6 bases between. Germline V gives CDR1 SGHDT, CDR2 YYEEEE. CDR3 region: CASSFEVAKNIQYF. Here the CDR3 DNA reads TGTGCCAGCAGCTTCGAGGTAGCCAAAAACATTCAGTACTTC.

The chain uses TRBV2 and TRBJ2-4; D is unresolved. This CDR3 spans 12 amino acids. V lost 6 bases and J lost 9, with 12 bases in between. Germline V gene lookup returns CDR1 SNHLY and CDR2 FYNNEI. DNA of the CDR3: TGTGCCAGCAGAGCAGCCCCAACCATTCAGTACTTC. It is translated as CASRAAPTIQYF.

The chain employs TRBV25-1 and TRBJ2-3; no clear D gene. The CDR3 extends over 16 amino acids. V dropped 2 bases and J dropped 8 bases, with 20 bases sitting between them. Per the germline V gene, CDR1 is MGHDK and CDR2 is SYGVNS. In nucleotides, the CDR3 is TGTGCCAGCAGTGAAAGGTTGGGCAAAGCACAGATTACGCAGTATTTT. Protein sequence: CASSERLGKAQITQYF.

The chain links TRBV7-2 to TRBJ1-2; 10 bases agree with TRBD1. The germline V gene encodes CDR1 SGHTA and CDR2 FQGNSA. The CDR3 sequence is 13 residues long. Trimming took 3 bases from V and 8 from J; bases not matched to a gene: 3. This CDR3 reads CASSFDRGHGYTF. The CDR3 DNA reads TGTGCCAGCAGCTTCGACAGGGGGCACGGCTACACCTTC. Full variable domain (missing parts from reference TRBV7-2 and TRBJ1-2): GAGVSQSPSNKVTEKGKDVELRCDPISGHTALYWYRQSLGQGLEFLIYFQGNSAPDKSGLPSDRFSAERTGGSVSTLTIQRTQQEDSAVYLCASSFDRGHGYTFGSGTRLTVV.